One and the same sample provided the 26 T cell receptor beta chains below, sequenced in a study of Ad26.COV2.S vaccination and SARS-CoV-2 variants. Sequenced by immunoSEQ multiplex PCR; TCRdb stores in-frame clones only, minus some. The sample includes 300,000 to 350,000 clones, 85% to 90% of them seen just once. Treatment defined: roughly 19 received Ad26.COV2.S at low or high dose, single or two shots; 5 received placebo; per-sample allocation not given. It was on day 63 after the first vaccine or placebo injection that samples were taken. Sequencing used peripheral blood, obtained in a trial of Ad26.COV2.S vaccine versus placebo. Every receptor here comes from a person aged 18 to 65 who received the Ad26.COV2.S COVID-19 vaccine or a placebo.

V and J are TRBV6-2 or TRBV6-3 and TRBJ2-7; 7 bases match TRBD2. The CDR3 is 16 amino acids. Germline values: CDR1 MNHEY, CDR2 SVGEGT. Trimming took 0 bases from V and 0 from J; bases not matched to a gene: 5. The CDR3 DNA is TGTGCCAGCAGTTACTCTGCTAGCGGCAACTCCTACGAGCAGTACGTC. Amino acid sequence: CASSYSASGNSYEQYV.

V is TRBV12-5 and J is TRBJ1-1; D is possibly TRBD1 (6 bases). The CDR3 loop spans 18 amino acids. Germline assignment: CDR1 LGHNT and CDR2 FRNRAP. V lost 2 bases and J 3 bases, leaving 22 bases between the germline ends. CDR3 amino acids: CASGLLTLPQGLDTEAFF. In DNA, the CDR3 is TGTGCTAGTGGTTTGCTGACCTTACCCCAGGGGTTGGACACTGAAGCTTTCTTT.

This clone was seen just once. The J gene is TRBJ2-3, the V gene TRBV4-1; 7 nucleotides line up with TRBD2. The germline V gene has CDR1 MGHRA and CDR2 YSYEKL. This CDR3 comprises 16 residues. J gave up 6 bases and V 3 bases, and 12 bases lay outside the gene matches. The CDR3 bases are TGCGCCAGCAGCCACGTTCACGCGGGGGAAGACGATACGCAGTATTTT. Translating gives CASSHVHAGEDDTQYF.

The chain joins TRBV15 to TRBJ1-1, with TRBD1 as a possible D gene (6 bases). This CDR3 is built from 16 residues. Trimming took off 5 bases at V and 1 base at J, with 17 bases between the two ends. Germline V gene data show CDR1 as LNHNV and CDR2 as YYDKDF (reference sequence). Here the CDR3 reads CATSRGAQGSNTEAFF. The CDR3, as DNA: TGTGCCACCAGCCGGGGGGCGCAGGGGTCGAACACTGAAGCTTTCTTT.

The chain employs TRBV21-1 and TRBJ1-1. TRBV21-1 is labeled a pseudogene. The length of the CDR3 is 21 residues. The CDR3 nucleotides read TGTGCCAGCAGCAAAGATACACGATTATTATTCACACACACGACGTTTACTGAAGCTTTCTTT. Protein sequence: CASSKDTRLLFTHTTFTEAFF.

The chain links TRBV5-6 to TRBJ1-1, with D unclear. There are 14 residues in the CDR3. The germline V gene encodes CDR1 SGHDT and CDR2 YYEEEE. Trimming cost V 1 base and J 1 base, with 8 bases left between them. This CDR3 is CASSLLAGNTEAFF. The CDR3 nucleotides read TGTGCCAGCAGCTTGTTGGCAGGGAACACTGAAGCTTTCTTT.

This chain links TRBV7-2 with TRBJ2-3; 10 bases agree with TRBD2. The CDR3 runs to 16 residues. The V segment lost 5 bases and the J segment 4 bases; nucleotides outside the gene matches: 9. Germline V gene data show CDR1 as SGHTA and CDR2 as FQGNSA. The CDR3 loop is CASSESAGGLPDTQYF. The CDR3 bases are TGTGCCAGCAGCGAATCAGCGGGGGGGCTCCCAGATACGCAGTATTTT.

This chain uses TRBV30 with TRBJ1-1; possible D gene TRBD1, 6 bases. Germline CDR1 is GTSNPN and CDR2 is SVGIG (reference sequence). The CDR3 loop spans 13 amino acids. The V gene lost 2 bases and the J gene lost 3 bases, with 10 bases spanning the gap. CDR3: CAWSPGEYTEAFF. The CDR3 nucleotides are TGTGCCTGGAGTCCAGGGGAGTACACTGAAGCTTTCTTT.

CDR3 amino acids: CASSLEFLADYNEQFF. In DNA, the CDR3 is TGTGCCAGCAGCTTGGAGTTCCTAGCGGACTACAATGAGCAGTTCTTC. The J gene is TRBJ2-1, the V gene TRBV5-4, with TRBD2 identical over 7 bases. J gave up 3 bases and V 0 bases, and 6 bases lay outside the gene matches. This CDR3 region has 16 residues. Per germline, CDR1 SGHNT and CDR2 YYREEE (reference sequence).

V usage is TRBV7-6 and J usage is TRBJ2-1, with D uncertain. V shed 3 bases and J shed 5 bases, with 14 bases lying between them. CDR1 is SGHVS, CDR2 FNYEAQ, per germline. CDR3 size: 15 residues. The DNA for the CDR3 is TGTGCCAGCAGCTTGAGTCTGGATGTTCACAATGAGCAGTTCTTC. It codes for CASSLSLDVHNEQFF. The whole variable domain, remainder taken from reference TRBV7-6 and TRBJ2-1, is GAGVSQSPRYKVTKRGQDVALRCDPISGHVSLYWYRQALGQGPEFLTYFNYEAQQDKSGLPNDRFSAERPEGSISTLTIQRTEQRDSAMYRCASSLSLDVHNEQFFGPGTRLTVL.

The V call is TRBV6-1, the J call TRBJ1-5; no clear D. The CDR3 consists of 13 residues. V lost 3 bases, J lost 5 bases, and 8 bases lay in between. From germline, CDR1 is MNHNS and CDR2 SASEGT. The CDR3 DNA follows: TGTGCCAGCAGTGAGTACGGGTATCAGCCCCAGCATTTT. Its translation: CASSEYGYQPQHF.

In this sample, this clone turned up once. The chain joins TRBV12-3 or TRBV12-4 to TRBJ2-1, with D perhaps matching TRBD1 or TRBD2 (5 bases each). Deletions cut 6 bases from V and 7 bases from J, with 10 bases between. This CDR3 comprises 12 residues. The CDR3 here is CASSPEGNEQFF. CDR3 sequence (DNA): TGTGCCAGCAGCCCAGAGGGGAATGAGCAGTTCTTC.

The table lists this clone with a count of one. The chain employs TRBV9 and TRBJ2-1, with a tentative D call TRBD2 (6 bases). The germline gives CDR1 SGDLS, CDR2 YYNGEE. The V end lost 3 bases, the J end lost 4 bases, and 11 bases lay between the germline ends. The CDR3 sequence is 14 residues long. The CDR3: CASSDGLPYNEQFF. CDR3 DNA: TGTGCCAGCAGCGACGGACTACCGTACAATGAGCAGTTCTTC.

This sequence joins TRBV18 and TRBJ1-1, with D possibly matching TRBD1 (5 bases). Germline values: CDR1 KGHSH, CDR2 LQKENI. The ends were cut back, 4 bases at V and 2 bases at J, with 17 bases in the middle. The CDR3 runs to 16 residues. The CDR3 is CASSLYSRARNTEAFF. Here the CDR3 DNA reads TGTGCCAGCTCACTTTATTCCAGGGCGAGAAACACTGAAGCTTTCTTT.

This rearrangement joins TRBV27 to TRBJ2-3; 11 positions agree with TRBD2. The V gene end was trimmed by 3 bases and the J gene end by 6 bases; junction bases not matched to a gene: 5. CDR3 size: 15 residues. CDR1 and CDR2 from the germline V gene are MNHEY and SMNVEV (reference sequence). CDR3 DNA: TGTGCCAGCAGTTTCCCGGCTAGCGGGAGGGATACGCAGTATTTT. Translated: CASSFPASGRDTQYF.

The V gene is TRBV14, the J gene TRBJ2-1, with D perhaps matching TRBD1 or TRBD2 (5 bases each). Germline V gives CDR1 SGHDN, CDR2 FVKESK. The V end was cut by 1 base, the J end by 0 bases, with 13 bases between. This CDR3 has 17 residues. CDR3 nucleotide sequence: TGTGCCAGCAGCCAAGGGGACCTCCACCTCTCCTACAATGAGCAGTTCTTC. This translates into CASSQGDLHLSYNEQFF.

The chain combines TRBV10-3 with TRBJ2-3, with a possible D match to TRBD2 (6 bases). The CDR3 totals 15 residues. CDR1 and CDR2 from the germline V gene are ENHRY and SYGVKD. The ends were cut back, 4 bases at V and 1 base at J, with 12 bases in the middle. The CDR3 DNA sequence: TGTGCCATCAGTGTTGGGGGGTCGGGCACAGATACGCAGTATTTT. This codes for CAISVGGSGTDTQYF.

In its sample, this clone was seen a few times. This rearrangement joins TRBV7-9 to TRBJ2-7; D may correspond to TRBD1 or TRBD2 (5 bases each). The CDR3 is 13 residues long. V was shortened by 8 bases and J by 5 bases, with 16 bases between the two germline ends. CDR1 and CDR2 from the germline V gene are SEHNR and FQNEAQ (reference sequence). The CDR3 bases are TGTGCCAGCCACCGGGACGGCATGCACGAGCAGTACTTC. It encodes CASHRDGMHEQYF.

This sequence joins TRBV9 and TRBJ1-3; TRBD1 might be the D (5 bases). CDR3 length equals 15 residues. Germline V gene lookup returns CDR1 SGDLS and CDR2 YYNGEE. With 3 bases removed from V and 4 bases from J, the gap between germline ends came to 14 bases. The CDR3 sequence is CASSAGEDGGNTIYF. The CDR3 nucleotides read TGTGCCAGCAGCGCGGGGGAGGATGGAGGAAACACCATATATTTT.

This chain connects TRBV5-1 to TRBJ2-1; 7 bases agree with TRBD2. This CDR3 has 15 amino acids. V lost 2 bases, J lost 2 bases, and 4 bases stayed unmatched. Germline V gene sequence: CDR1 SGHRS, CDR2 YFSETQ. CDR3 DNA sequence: TGCGCCAGCAGCTTTGCGGGGACTACCTACAATGAGCAGTTCTTC. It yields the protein CASSFAGTTYNEQFF.

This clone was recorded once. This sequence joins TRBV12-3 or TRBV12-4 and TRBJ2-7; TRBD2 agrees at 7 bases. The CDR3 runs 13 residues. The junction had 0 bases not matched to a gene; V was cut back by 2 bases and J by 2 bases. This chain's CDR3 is CASSLSGAYEQYF. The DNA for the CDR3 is TGTGCCAGCAGTTTAAGCGGGGCCTACGAGCAGTACTTC.

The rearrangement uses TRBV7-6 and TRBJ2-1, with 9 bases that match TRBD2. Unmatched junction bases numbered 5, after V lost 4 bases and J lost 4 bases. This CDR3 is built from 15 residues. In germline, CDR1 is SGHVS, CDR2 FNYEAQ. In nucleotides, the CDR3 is TGTGCCAGCAGCTCCCGGACTAGCGCTTACAATGAGCAGTTCTTC. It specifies CASSSRTSAYNEQFF.

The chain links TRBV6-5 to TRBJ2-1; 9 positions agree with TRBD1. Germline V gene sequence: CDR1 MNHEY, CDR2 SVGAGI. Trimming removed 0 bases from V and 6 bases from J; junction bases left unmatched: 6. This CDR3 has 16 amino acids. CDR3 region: CASSYSPGQGSNEQFF. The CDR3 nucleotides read TGTGCCAGCAGTTACTCACCGGGACAGGGATCCAATGAGCAGTTCTTC.

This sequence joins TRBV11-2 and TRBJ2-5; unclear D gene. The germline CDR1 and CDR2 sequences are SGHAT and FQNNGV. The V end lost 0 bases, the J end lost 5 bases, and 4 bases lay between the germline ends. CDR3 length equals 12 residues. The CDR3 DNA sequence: TGTGCCAGCAGCTTAGACGTTGAGACCCAGTACTTC. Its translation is CASSLDVETQYF.

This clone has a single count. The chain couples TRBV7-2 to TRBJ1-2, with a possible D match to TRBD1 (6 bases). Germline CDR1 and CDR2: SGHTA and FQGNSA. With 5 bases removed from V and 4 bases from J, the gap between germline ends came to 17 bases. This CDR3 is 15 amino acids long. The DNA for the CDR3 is TGTGCCAGCAGCCCTAAGACAGGAATCCTCTATGGCTACACCTTC. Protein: CASSPKTGILYGYTF.

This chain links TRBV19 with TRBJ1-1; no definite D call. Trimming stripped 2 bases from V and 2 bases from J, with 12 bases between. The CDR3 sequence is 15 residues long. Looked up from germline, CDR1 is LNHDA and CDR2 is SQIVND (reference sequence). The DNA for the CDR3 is TGTGCCAGTAGTATAACTCGAGGCGGAAACACTGAAGCTTTCTTT. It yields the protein CASSITRGGNTEAFF.